This T cell receptor beta chain was recovered during a study of response to subunit inactivated influenza vaccine. As concerns this clonotype: Its matching antigen is unknown.

TCRdb processed the RT-PCR reads anew with MiXCR; each CDR3 protein has one entry. Altogether more than 200,000 distinct CDR3 sequences are present, 12% being singletons, with the ten largest covering over 6.5%. Germline CDR1 is SGHRS and CDR2 is YFSETQ. With 3 bases removed from V and 8 bases from J, the gap between germline ends came to 9 bases. This CDR3 spans 12 amino acids. General study findings and limits: That few new T cells are recruited by each seasonal influenza vaccination was the authors' suggestion.

This sequence joins TRBV5-1 and TRBJ2-1, with TRBD2 as a possible D gene (5 bases). The source of this sequence is a man aged 45 to 65 who received an inactivated influenza vaccine. Sequences were derived from non-naive T cells sorted from PBMCs, sampled about 14 days before vaccination. CDR3 protein: CASSSEVYEQFF. For the CDR3, the DNA is TGCGCCAGCAGCTCGGAGGTCTATGAGCAGTTCTTC.